These T cell receptor beta chains were read from a single sample in a study of blood T cells in healthy people across ages. One entry per CDR3 protein results from TCRdb running MiXCR on the 5' RACE reads. The table lists about 1,600,000 distinct CDR3 sequences, 42% of them singletons, with less than 8% in the top ten. The sample comprised blood. These receptors were taken from a woman aged 18 to 35 in good health. CDR3s include the opening cysteine and the closing phenylalanine or tryptophan. The order of the fields is D gene, clone size, CDR3 length, V gene, J gene, CDR3 protein, CDR3 DNA. A D gene is named only where the DNA matches it firmly. The size of a clone is reported for some rows only, either as once, few or many, or as a class for expanded clones.

NA	NA	13	TRBV12-3/TRBV12-4	TRBJ2-2	CASSRQAVGELFF	TGTGCCAGCAGTAGGCAGGCGGTCGGGGAGCTGTTTTTT
TRBD1	NA	15	TRBV5-1	TRBJ1-5	CASSVSGTGGQPQHF	TGCGCCAGCAGCGTGTCAGGGACAGGGGGCCAGCCCCAGCATTTT
NA	few	13	TRBV20-1	TRBJ1-3	CSARRGSGNTIYF	TGCAGTGCTAGGAGGGGCAGTGGAAACACCATATATTTT
NA	few	11	TRBV20-1	TRBJ1-1	CSARPMVEAFF	TGCAGTGCTAGACCGATGGTCGAAGCTTTCTTT
TRBD2	NA	15	TRBV6-4	TRBJ2-1	CASSTGTSATNEQFF	TGTGCCAGCAGTACCGGGACTAGCGCCACCAATGAGCAGTTCTTC
NA	NA	15	TRBV15	TRBJ2-2	CATSTHGGRDRELFF	TGTGCCACCAGCACCCACGGAGGGCGGGACCGGGAGCTGTTTTTT
TRBD1	NA	15	TRBV2	TRBJ1-1	CASNSRQGLNTEAFF	TGTGCCAGCAATTCGAGACAGGGATTAAACACTGAAGCTTTCTTT
TRBD1	NA	13	TRBV20-1	TRBJ1-1	CSARQGLWTEAFF	TGCAGTGCCAGACAGGGGTTGTGGACTGAAGCTTTCTTT
TRBD2	NA	17	TRBV5-1	TRBJ2-1	CASSPTSGGSMGNEQFF	TGCGCCAGCAGCCCTACTAGCGGGGGTTCCATGGGGAATGAGCAGTTCTTC
TRBD1	NA	15	TRBV12-3/TRBV12-4	TRBJ1-5	CASRVGQGSGQPQHF	TGTGCCAGCAGGGTGGGACAGGGGAGCGGCCAGCCCCAGCATTTT
NA	NA	15	TRBV29-1	TRBJ1-2	CSVEDLMGADYGYTF	TGCAGCGTTGAAGATCTAATGGGGGCGGACTATGGCTACACCTTC
NA	few	14	TRBV7-2	TRBJ1-1	CASSYTGEGAEAFF	TGTGCCAGCAGCTACACGGGGGAGGGGGCTGAAGCTTTCTTT
TRBD1	NA	19	TRBV12-3/TRBV12-4	TRBJ1-2	CASSLGSLGQPNSNYGYTF	TGTGCCAGCAGTTTAGGGAGTTTGGGACAGCCGAATTCTAACTATGGCTACACCTTC
TRBD2	NA	15	TRBV5-5	TRBJ2-3	CAGSLLGLADLTQYF	TGTGCCGGCAGCCTCCTGGGACTAGCGGACCTTACGCAGTATTTT
NA	NA	15	TRBV24-1	TRBJ2-2	CATSEVGADTGELFF	TGTGCCACCAGTGAAGTAGGGGCGGACACCGGGGAGCTGTTTTTT
TRBD1	NA	13	TRBV5-1	TRBJ1-2	CASGDRVLDGYTF	TGCGCCAGCGGGGACAGGGTACTTGATGGCTACACCTTC
NA	many	17	TRBV6-6	TRBJ2-6	CASTLDTTSSGANVLTF	TGTGCCAGCACCCTGGACACCACGAGCTCTGGGGCCAACGTCCTGACTTTC
NA	few	13	TRBV6-2/TRBV6-3	TRBJ2-1	CASSYYSGNEQFF	TGTGCCAGCAGTTACTACTCAGGGAATGAGCAGTTCTTC
TRBD1	once	14	TRBV6-1	TRBJ1-2	CASSLWGQGDGYTF	TGTGCCAGCAGTCTTTGGGGGCAGGGGGATGGCTACACCTTC
NA	NA	15	TRBV9	TRBJ2-7	CASSVDEGSSYEQYF	TGTGCCAGCAGCGTAGACGAGGGGAGCTCCTACGAGCAGTACTTC
TRBD2	once	15	TRBV27	TRBJ2-1	CASSLGPGLANEQFF	TGTGCCAGCAGTTTGGGCCCGGGACTAGCAAATGAGCAGTTCTTC
NA	NA	14	TRBV25-1	TRBJ1-5	CASSELGGNQPQHF	TGTGCCAGCAGTGAATTGGGTGGCAATCAGCCCCAGCATTTT
TRBD1	few	16	TRBV28	TRBJ2-7	CASSPGGTGGIYEQYF	TGTGCCAGCAGTCCTGGGGGGACAGGGGGCATTTACGAGCAGTACTTC
NA	few	16	TRBV20-1	TRBJ1-6	CSARDGGSSYNSPLHF	TGCAGTGCTAGAGATGGGGGTAGCTCCTATAATTCACCCCTCCACTTT
NA	few	15	TRBV27	TRBJ1-2	CASSFVGEDNYGYTF	TGTGCCAGCAGTTTTGTGGGGGAAGATAACTATGGCTACACCTTC
NA	few	11	TRBV30	TRBJ2-3	CAWSATDTQYF	TGTGCCTGGAGCGCCACAGATACGCAGTATTTT
TRBD2	NA	15	TRBV6-6	TRBJ2-7	CASSGGTSGTNEQYF	TGTGCCAGCAGTGGGGGGACTAGCGGGACCAACGAGCAGTACTTC
TRBD1	NA	14	TRBV11-1	TRBJ2-5	CASSRWDRQETQYF	TGTGCCAGCAGCCGATGGGACAGACAAGAGACCCAGTACTTC
TRBD1	once	16	TRBV28	TRBJ1-5	CASTLRQGGSNQPQHF	TGTGCCAGCACCCTAAGACAGGGTGGTAGCAATCAGCCCCAGCATTTT
NA	NA	12	TRBV7-2	TRBJ2-3	CASSSDLATQYF	TGTGCCAGCAGCTCCGACCTAGCTACGCAGTATTTT
NA	once	14	TRBV18	TRBJ2-4	CASSPRQTQETRYF	TGTGCCAGCTCACCTCGACAGACCCAAGAGACCCGGTACTTC
NA	NA	14	TRBV7-8	TRBJ1-5	CASSEGDRHQPQHF	TGTGCCAGCAGCGAAGGGGACCGACATCAGCCCCAGCATTTT
TRBD2	NA	18	TRBV27	TRBJ2-2	CASSFGGGRGGNTGELFF	TGTGCCAGCAGTTTTGGGGGAGGGAGGGGAGGCAACACCGGGGAGCTGTTTTTT
NA	once	14	TRBV9	TRBJ2-5	CASSDYVLGETQYF	TGTGCCAGCAGCGACTATGTTTTAGGGGAGACCCAGTACTTC
NA	few	12	TRBV7-2	TRBJ2-7	CASSLDVREQYF	TGTGCCAGCAGCTTAGACGTGCGCGAGCAGTACTTC
TRBD2	NA	15	TRBV12-3/TRBV12-4	TRBJ2-3	CASRIGTSGTDTQYF	TGTGCCAGCAGGATCGGGACTAGCGGCACAGATACGCAGTATTTT
NA	NA	15	TRBV20-1	TRBJ1-2	CSATHSTATNYGYTF	TGCAGTGCTACCCACTCGACGGCGACGAACTATGGCTACACCTTC
NA	NA	15	TRBV15	TRBJ2-7	CVTSEGGLRGYEQYF	TGTGTCACCAGCGAGGGGGGGTTGCGGGGCTACGAGCAGTACTTC
NA	NA	12	TRBV9	TRBJ2-7	CASSPAGAEQYF	TGTGCCAGCAGCCCGGCCGGAGCCGAGCAGTACTTC
TRBD1	few	15	TRBV4-1	TRBJ2-7	CASSHADRGSYEQYF	TGCGCCAGCAGCCACGCGGACAGGGGATCCTACGAGCAGTACTTC
TRBD1	NA	15	TRBV9	TRBJ1-5	CASSLQGAENQPQHF	TGTGCCAGCAGCTTACAGGGGGCGGAGAATCAGCCCCAGCATTTT
NA	few	15	TRBV20-1	TRBJ2-3	CSARDPVLDTDTQYF	TGCAGTGCTAGAGATCCGGTACTAGATACAGATACGCAGTATTTT
TRBD2	NA	14	TRBV29-1	TRBJ2-7	CSVLAGVMDNEQYF	TGCAGCGTCCTAGCGGGAGTAATGGACAATGAGCAGTACTTC